This T cell receptor (beta chain) stems from a study of radiotherapy plus CTLA-4 blockade in lung cancer. Study-level information: Among enrolled patients, 15% to 20% responded and around 30% achieved disease control. Whole-study findings and limits: TCR clones from tumors expanded in blood after radiotherapy plus ipilimumab. How blood T cell clones changed early, along with interferon-beta, reportedly forecast response best.

Focal radiation with ipilimumab CTLA-4 blockade was given to patients with chemo-refractory metastatic non-small-cell lung cancer. As regards this clone: Antigen: not known.

CDR3 length equals 14 residues. In germline, CDR1 is MNHEY, CDR2 SMNVEV (reference sequence). V was trimmed by 4 bases and J by 5 bases, leaving 14 bases between them. Sequencing was performed with immunoSEQ multiplex PCR; in TCRdb, only in-frame clones are kept and a portion is missing. The sample records 12,000 to 15,000 clones, roughly two thirds being singletons. Sequencing was performed on peripheral blood, taken from a patient treated with radiotherapy plus ipilimumab. The sequence was obtained from a human donor with non-small cell lung cancer whose response to radiotherapy plus ipilimumab could not be evaluated. The chain combines TRBV27 with TRBJ1-1; a possible D gene is TRBD1 (5 bases). Here the CDR3 reads CASSYGGSGTEAFF. The CDR3 region has the DNA TGTGCCAGCAGTTACGGGGGATCGGGGACTGAAGCTTTCTTT.